This T cell receptor beta chain was captured by sequencing in a study of blood T cells in healthy people across ages. The sample, about 9.7 milliliters of peripheral blood, was drawn from each donor. The ends were cut back, 3 bases at V and 1 base at J, with 6 bases in the middle. Germline CDR1 SQVTM, CDR2 ANQGSEA. The CDR3 consists of 13 residues. A few counts support this clonotype. What it binds is unknown. Study-wide results and caveats: Long-lived donors exceeded aged donors in naive CD4+ cells and diversity.

Sample-barcoded 5' priming and a J-beta primer mix drove a second PCR of 7 to 11 cycles. From the 5' RACE reads, TCRdb called clonotypes with MiXCR, one entry per CDR3 protein. The repertoire holds more than 500,000 distinct CDR3 sequences, with around a quarter as singletons. The data were also submitted as part of a second study, on T cells of mothers and their children. From that report: The study found thymic selection shapes TCR recombination output similarly in related and unrelated pairs. Slightly higher but non-significant overlap marked related mother-child pairs versus unrelated pairs.

The specimen was blood. The chain recombines TRBV29-1 with TRBJ2-2; the D gene is possibly TRBD1 (5 bases). The sequence came from a boy aged 2 to 9 in good health. The CDR3 DNA sequence: TGCAGCGTTGACAGGGAGAACACCGGGGAGCTGTTTTTT. Its protein is CSVDRENTGELFF.